Detailed here is one TCR beta chain. These data originate in a study of radiotherapy plus CTLA-4 blockade in lung cancer. The V segment lost 4 bases and the J segment 6 bases; nucleotides outside the gene matches: 10. This CDR3 region has 14 residues. CDR1 and CDR2 from the germline V gene are SGHDT and YYEEEE. Data came from immunoSEQ multiplex PCR; TCRdb stores just in-frame clones and leaves some out. The table includes 81,000 or so clones, 78% detected once. This material consisted of peripheral blood, taken from a patient treated with radiotherapy plus ipilimumab. The chain employs TRBV5-6 and TRBJ2-7; 7 bases line up with TRBD2. This receptor was taken from a human donor with non-small cell lung cancer whose response to radiotherapy plus ipilimumab could not be evaluated. Some clones in this sample may be carry-over from other donors' samples. CDR3 in amino acids: CASSPIAGPVEQYF. The CDR3 bases are TGTGCCAGCAGCCCTATAGCGGGCCCAGTCGAGCAGTACTTC.